This T cell receptor beta chain originates from a study of shared clonotypes between healthy human individuals. Sequencing was performed with immunoSEQ multiplex PCR; in TCRdb, only in-frame clones are kept and a portion is missing. The data show 850,000 to 1,200,000 clones, with under 80% seen just once and approximately 1.5% held by the top ten. Looked up from germline, CDR1 is LNHDA and CDR2 is SQIVND (reference sequence). This CDR3 is 13 amino acids long. The V end was cut by 3 bases, the J end by 4 bases, with 7 bases between. The chain uses TRBV19 and TRBJ1-5; D unresolved. The sequenced sample was memory CD4+ T cells sorted from blood. The subset is: CD45RA-negative fraction. This TCR came from a young man in good health. The CDR3 sequence: CASSIPPNQPQHF. The CDR3 DNA reads as TGTGCCAGTAGTATCCCCCCTAATCAGCCCCAGCATTTT. Full variable domain (outside the CDR3, taken from reference TRBV19 and TRBJ1-5): DGGITQSPKYLFRKEGQNVTLSCEQNLNHDAMYWYRQDPGQGLRLIYYSQIVNDFQKGDIAEGYSVSREKKESFPLTVTSAQKNPTAFYLCASSIPPNQPQHFGDGTRLSIL.